This T cell receptor beta chain was identified during a study of blood T cell repertoires in COVID-19. Study-level background: Collection of acute and convalescent COVID-19 samples took place in the United States, Italy and Spain. T cells, B-cell-depleted T cells, or PBMCs supplied cDNA or gDNA.

Under the authors' procedure: From reference gene primer amplification, estimates of nucleated cell counts were derived. TCRdb's table, derived via immunoSEQ multiplex PCR, lists solely in-frame clones and lacks some. V and J calls and clone size come straight from that table; D and trimming were deduced from the DNA. The sample lists 200,000 to 250,000 clones, roughly 80% occurring once. Germline V CDR1 and CDR2: GTSNPN, SVGIG (reference sequence). Trimming stripped 0 bases from V and 8 bases from J, with 17 bases between. The CDR3 is 15 amino acids. The TCR comes from a human donor in a cohort sampled during active COVID-19. This rearrangement joins TRBV30 to TRBJ2-1; D might be TRBD1 (5 bases). Sequencing used peripheral blood. The DNA of the CDR3 is TGTGCCTGGAGTGTAAGGGGATCGTGGCAGGATGAGCAGTTCTTC. Translating gives CAWSVRGSWQDEQFF.